The entry below gives a single T cell receptor (beta chain) sequence along with its context. No antigen is known for it. The source material, RNA transcripts, was used to amplify TCR beta CDR3 regions. First-round RT-PCR targeting the TCR CDR3 was performed with the HTBI primer set. From the multiplex PCR reads, TCRdb called clonotypes with MiXCR, one entry per CDR3 protein. The sample lists around 620,000 distinct CDR3 sequences, more than 13% occurring once. Germline-derived CDR1 and CDR2 are ENHRY and SYGVKD. The V and J ends lost 5 bases and 3 bases respectively, with 19 bases between them. The CDR3 length is 16 residues. The diagnostic basis comprised clinical symptoms, serum thyroxine and TRAb, thyroid ultrasound and orbital computed tomography. The sample comes from a study of T cells in Graves' hyperthyroidism and ophthalmopathy. Across the whole study: The authors collected peripheral blood at initial diagnosis, before any treatment.

Study-wide results and limits: Ophthalmopathy, as predicted by the model, came a median around 6.7 months after the prediction. Most thyroid clonotypes with frequency above 0.001 were detected in blood.

The origin of this receptor is a woman aged 18-29 years with Graves' ophthalmopathy. The genes are TRBV10-3 and TRBJ1-1, with D hard to call. Material: blood. In DNA form, the CDR3 reads TGTGCCATCAGTCTCGCGGAGGATCTGACCGACACTGAAGCTTTCTTT. Amino acid sequence: CAISLAEDLTDTEAFF.